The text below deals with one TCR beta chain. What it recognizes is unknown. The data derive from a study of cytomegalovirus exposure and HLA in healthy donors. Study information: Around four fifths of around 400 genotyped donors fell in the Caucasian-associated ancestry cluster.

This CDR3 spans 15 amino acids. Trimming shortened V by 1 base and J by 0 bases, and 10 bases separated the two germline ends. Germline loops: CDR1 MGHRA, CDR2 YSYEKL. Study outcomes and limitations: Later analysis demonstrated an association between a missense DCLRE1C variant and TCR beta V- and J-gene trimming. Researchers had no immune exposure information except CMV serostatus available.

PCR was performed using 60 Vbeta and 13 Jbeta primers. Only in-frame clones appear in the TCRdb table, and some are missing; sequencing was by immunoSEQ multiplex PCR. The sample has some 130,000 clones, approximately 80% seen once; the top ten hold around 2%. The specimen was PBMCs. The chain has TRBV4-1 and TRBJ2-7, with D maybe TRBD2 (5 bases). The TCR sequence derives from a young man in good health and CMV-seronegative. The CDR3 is CASSQAPGNSYEQYF. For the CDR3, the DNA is TGCGCCAGCAGCCAAGCCCCCGGGAACTCCTACGAGCAGTACTTC.